Following are 5 T cell receptor beta chains from one sample sequenced in a study of cytomegalovirus exposure and HLA in healthy donors (dated 2017 in TCRdb). The library was produced with the immunoSEQ multiplex PCR assay. The immuneACCESS repertoire file appears here via TCRdb, limited to in-frame rearrangements. These files lack a portion of the clones; in checked studies, under half of the deficit traces to unresolved V genes, and the cause of the others is not known. For this sample there are 250,000 to 300,000 clones; about 86% appear just once. The ten most abundant clones make up roughly 1% of the sample. Sequenced material: PBMCs. These TCRs come from a woman aged 18-29 years in good health and CMV-seronegative.

This rearrangement joins TRBV28 to TRBJ1-1; D not certain. CDR3 size: 10 residues. Germline V gives CDR1 MDHEN, CDR2 SYDVKM. V was pared by 5 bases and J by 10 bases, with 8 bases between. For the CDR3, the DNA is TGTGCCAGCAGTGGGAGAGTAGCTTTCTTT. It specifies CASSGRVAFF.

This chain uses TRBV27 with TRBJ2-1, with a possible D match to TRBD1 (5 bases). The CDR3 extends over 13 amino acids. V lost 8 bases, J lost 8 bases, and 16 bases lay in between. Germline CDR1 and CDR2: MNHEY and SMNVEV (reference sequence). CDR3 sequence: CASRKNQGDEQFF. The CDR3 nucleotides read TGTGCCAGCCGAAAAAACCAGGGCGATGAGCAGTTCTTC.

The chain carries TRBV2 and TRBJ1-5; possible D gene TRBD1, 6 bases. This CDR3 contains 12 residues. The V gene lost 9 bases and the J gene lost 5 bases, with 11 bases spanning the gap. CDR1 is SNHLY and CDR2 is FYNNEI in the germline V gene. CDR3 in amino acids: CASRQEDQPQHF. CDR3 nucleotides: TGTGCCAGTAGACAGGAGGATCAGCCCCAGCATTTT. The full variable domain, completed using reference TRBV2 and TRBJ1-5, is EPEVTQTPSHQVTQMGQEVILRCVPISNHLYFYWYRQILGQKVEFLVSFYNNEISEKSEIFDDQFSVERPDGSNFTLKIRSTKLEDSAMYFCASRQEDQPQHFGDGTRLSIL.

The chain couples TRBV2 to TRBJ1-1, with no clear D. CDR3 length equals 11 residues. V was cut by 6 bases and J by 4 bases, with 6 bases left in between. CDR1 is SNHLY and CDR2 is FYNNEI in the germline V gene. This CDR3 is CASRTGTEAFF. CDR3 DNA sequence: TGTGCCAGCAGGACGGGCACTGAAGCTTTCTTT.

In the case of this clone: A single base separates this from a much larger clone, so it may be a read error. Other nucleotide sequences from this sample produce the same CDR3. CDR3 nucleotides: TGTGCCAGCAGCGACAGGGATAACTATGGCTACACCTTC. Its protein product is CASSDRDNYGYTF. The chain has TRBV11-3 and TRBJ1-2, with 7 bases identical to TRBD1. Germline-derived CDR1 and CDR2 are SGHNT and YENEEA. This CDR3 has 13 amino acids. The junction had 1 base not matched to a gene; V was cut back by 5 bases and J by 1 base. Supplemented by reference TRBV11-3 and TRBJ1-2, the full variable domain reads EAGVVQSPRYKIIEKKQPVAFWCNPISGHNTLYWYLQNLGQGPELLIRYENEEAVDDSQLPKDRFSAERLKGVDSTLKIQPAELGDSAVYLCASSDRDNYGYTFGSGTRLTVV.